The 27 T cell receptor beta chains listed next were all sequenced from one sample in a study of human T cells and chemical hapten exposure. From the RACE reads, TCRdb called clonotypes with MiXCR, one entry per CDR3 protein. Of approximately 52,000 distinct CDR3 sequences listed, roughly 10% are singletons. The time point here: pre-sensitization, week 0. Treatment noted: therapeutic diphenylcyclopropenone sensitization with weekly scalp DPC. RNA extraction used unfractionated whole blood as the source of total RNA. Here the sequenced sample was whole blood, taken in connection with sensitization to the hapten diphenylcyclopropenone (DPC). These receptors originate from a woman under 40 with alopecia areata. Some clones in this sample may be carry-over from other donors' samples.

This clonotype was observed a few times. The gene calls are TRBV5-4 and TRBJ2-7; TRBD1 agrees at 9 bases. The CDR3 covers 14 residues. V lost 10 bases to trimming and J lost 5 bases; unmatched junction nucleotides: 13. Germline values: CDR1 SGHNT, CDR2 YYREEE (reference sequence). The CDR3 here is CALGRTGVRDEQYF. Here the CDR3 DNA reads TGTGCCCTAGGGAGGACAGGGGTTCGCGACGAGCAGTACTTC.

This clonotype was seen a handful of times. The chain employs TRBV6-5 and TRBJ1-3; 7 bases fit TRBD1. Losses at the gene ends were 5 bases for V and 0 bases for J; bases not matched to a gene: 7. Germline assignment: CDR1 MNHEY and CDR2 SVGAGI. CDR3 size: 16 residues. This CDR3 reads CASSGGTDDSGNTIYF. CDR3 nucleotide sequence: TGTGCCAGCAGTGGGGGGACAGATGACTCTGGAAACACCATATATTTT.

This clonotype was counted between two and nine times. The gene calls are TRBV19 and TRBJ1-5; tentative D call: TRBD1 (6 bases). CDR3 length: 13 residues. V lost 1 base and J lost 6, with 7 bases in between. CDR1 is LNHDA and CDR2 is SQIVND in the germline V gene (reference sequence). In nucleotides, the CDR3 is TGTGCCAGTAGTATAGGGGGGGCTCAGCCCCAGCATTTT. Encoded protein: CASSIGGAQPQHF.

The V call is TRBV6-2 or TRBV6-3, the J call TRBJ1-1, with D possibly TRBD1 on 6 matching bases. This CDR3 is built from 14 residues. The germline gives CDR1 MNHEY, CDR2 SVGEGT. Trimming pared 1 base from V and 4 bases from J, leaving 10 bases between. The chain's CDR3 is CASSYWGRSTEAFF. The CDR3 nucleotides read TGTGCCAGCAGTTACTGGGGGCGAAGCACTGAAGCTTTCTTT.

This clonotype appeared many times. The CDR3 DNA reads as TGTGCCAGCAGCCTAGGACAGCCGAACACTGAAGCTTTCTTT. Its translation: CASSLGQPNTEAFF. This sequence joins TRBV7-3 and TRBJ1-1, with a weak D call TRBD1 (6 bases). This CDR3 spans 14 amino acids. Germline CDR1 is SGHTA and CDR2 is FQGTGA. V lost 5 bases and J 1 base, leaving 11 bases between the germline ends.

This clonotype appeared a few times. The chain is built from TRBV20-1 and TRBJ1-1; D uncertain. V dropped 1 base and J dropped 0 bases, with 12 bases sitting between them. This CDR3 region has 15 residues. The germline V gene encodes CDR1 DFQATT and CDR2 SNEGSKA (reference sequence). Here the CDR3 DNA reads TGCAGTGCTAGAGTTAAAGGCCCCATGAACACTGAAGCTTTCTTT. It specifies CSARVKGPMNTEAFF.

This clonotype was observed a handful of times. The chain combines TRBV5-1 with TRBJ1-1, with a possible D match to TRBD1 (6 bases). Trimming shortened V by 7 bases and J by 4 bases, and 17 bases separated the two germline ends. The length of the CDR3 is 14 residues. Germline V gene lookup returns CDR1 SGHRS and CDR2 YFSETQ. The CDR3 DNA follows: TGCGCCAGCTCAGCGGGGGCGGGGGGCACTGAAGCTTTCTTT. Protein sequence: CASSAGAGGTEAFF.

This clonotype showed up just a few times. The V call is TRBV20-1, the J call TRBJ2-3; TRBD2 matches at 7 bases. V was clipped by 3 bases and J by 0 bases; unmatched bases: 3. Germline V CDR1 and CDR2: DFQATT, SNEGSKA (reference sequence). This CDR3 region has 14 residues. The DNA for the CDR3 is TGCAGTGCTAGGCGGGGGACTAGCACAGATACGCAGTATTTT. Amino acids: CSARRGTSTDTQYF.

The chain carries TRBV12-3 or TRBV12-4 and TRBJ1-1, with TRBD1 identical over 8 bases. The V segment lost 4 bases and the J segment 2 bases; nucleotides outside the gene matches: 6. The CDR3 runs 15 residues. The CDR3 nucleotides are TGTGCCAGCAGTTCAAGGCAGGGGGCAAACACTGAAGCTTTCTTT. Translated, it gives CASSSRQGANTEAFF.

About this clonotype itself: A much larger clone lies a single base off, so this may be a read error. The chain combines TRBV6-5 with TRBJ2-7; no firm D call. In germline, CDR1 is MNHEY, CDR2 SVGAGI. This CDR3 contains 13 residues. The CDR3 region has the DNA TGTGCCAGCATGTCTGGTAGTACCTACGAGCAGTCCTTC. Its protein product is CASMSGSTYEQSF.

Details on this clonotype: One base away lies a much larger clone, so this may be a sequencing read error. The chain uses TRBV20-1 and TRBJ1-5, with D possibly matching TRBD1 (6 bases). Trimming took 0 bases from V and 4 from J, leaving 13 bases between them. The CDR3 spans 15 residues. Germline V gives CDR1 DFQATT, CDR2 SNEGSKA (reference sequence). The CDR3 DNA is TGCAGTGCTAGAGAACAGGGAGCTTGGAATCAGCCCCAGCATTTT. Its translation is CSAREQGAWNQPQHF.

This clonotype occurred many times. The genes are TRBV10-3 and TRBJ2-3; 7 nucleotides align to TRBD2. The germline V gene encodes CDR1 ENHRY and CDR2 SYGVKD. The trim removed 6 bases at V and 6 bases at J, leaving 9 bases unmatched. This CDR3 is built from 14 residues. CDR3 residues: CAISPGLGTDTQYF. For the CDR3, the DNA is TGTGCCATCAGCCCCGGACTAGGAACGGATACGCAGTATTTT.

This clonotype was recorded a few times. This sequence joins TRBV5-1 and TRBJ1-1; TRBD1 aligns across 11 bases. Unmatched junction bases numbered 6, after V lost 3 bases and J lost 5 bases. CDR1 SGHRS and CDR2 YFSETQ come from the germline V gene. The CDR3 extends over 15 amino acids. Written as DNA, the CDR3 is TGCGCCAGCAGCTGGGGGACAGGGGGTACGACTGAAGCTTTCTTT. Protein: CASSWGTGGTTEAFF.

The V gene is TRBV29-1, the J gene TRBJ2-3; perhaps TRBD1 as D (6 bases). V was shortened by 3 bases and J by 7 bases, with 17 bases between the two germline ends. The germline gives CDR1 SQVTM, CDR2 ANQGSEA. The CDR3 contains 14 residues. The CDR3 bases are TGCAGCGTTGATAGGGCAGGGGTCTTAAATACGCAGTATTTT. Translating it yields CSVDRAGVLNTQYF.

This chain connects TRBV7-9 to TRBJ1-5; D is unclear. The germline V gene encodes CDR1 SEHNR and CDR2 FQNEAQ (reference sequence). Trimming took 5 bases from V and 8 from J, leaving 13 bases between them. The CDR3 covers 13 residues. In nucleotides, the CDR3 is TGTGCCAGCAGCCCGGGCTGCGCGGAGCCCCAGCATTTT. This codes for CASSPGCAEPQHF.

V gene TRBV10-3 combines with J gene TRBJ2-7; the match to TRBD2 covers 7 bases. The V gene's germline CDR1 is ENHRY and CDR2 SYGVKD. Trimming at V came to 6 bases and at J to 2 bases, leaving 4 bases not matched to a gene. The CDR3 spans 13 residues. CDR3 sequence reads: CAISWDYTYEQYF. As DNA, the CDR3 is TGTGCCATCAGCTGGGACTACACCTACGAGCAGTACTTC.

This clonotype was found many times. This chain joins TRBV28 and TRBJ1-2; no reliable D call. V was cut by 11 bases and J by 6 bases, with 16 bases left in between. The germline V gene encodes CDR1 MDHEN and CDR2 SYDVKM. The CDR3 contains 12 residues. The CDR3: CASNERANGYTF. DNA for the CDR3: TGTGCCTCTAATGAAAGGGCCAATGGCTACACCTTC.

This chain connects TRBV29-1 to TRBJ1-1; D uncertain. The CDR3 has 15 amino acids. CDR1 is SQVTM, CDR2 ANQGSEA, per germline. Trimming shortened V by 5 bases and J by 3 bases, and 19 bases separated the two germline ends. DNA for the CDR3: TGCAGCGTTTTCGCGGGGAGAGACCGGTACACTGAAGCTTTCTTT. Protein: CSVFAGRDRYTEAFF.

Of note for this clonotype: The CDR3 end shows no conserved phenylalanine or tryptophan, and so a read error is likely. The V call is TRBV4-3, the J call TRBJ1-3; D possibly corresponds to TRBD1 (6 bases). Germline assignment: CDR1 LGHNA and CDR2 YSLEER. With 2 bases removed from V and 6 bases from J, the gap between germline ends came to 23 bases. There are 18 residues in the CDR3. The CDR3 DNA sequence: TGCGCCAGCAGCCAAACACAACTTCAATTTCAGGGGATAAACACCATATATTTG. Its protein is CASSQTQLQFQGINTIYL.

This clonotype has more than one count but fewer than ten. The chain employs TRBV5-6 and TRBJ1-5, with D uncertain. V was clipped by 3 bases and J by 3 bases, with 16 bases between them. Germline CDR1 and CDR2: SGHDT and YYEEEE. The CDR3 loop spans 16 amino acids. CDR3 region: CASSWSLGAANQPQHF. As DNA, the CDR3 is TGTGCCAGCAGCTGGTCACTGGGTGCGGCCAATCAGCCCCAGCATTTT. Full variable domain (remainder filled in from reference TRBV5-6 and TRBJ1-5): DAGVTQSPTHLIKTRGQQVTLRCSPKSGHDTVSWYQQALGQGPQFIFQYYEEEERQRGNFPDRFSGHQFPNYSSELNVNALLLGDSALYLCASSWSLGAANQPQHFGDGTRLSIL.

This clonotype has more than one count but fewer than ten. The CDR3 region is CASSLLARADTQYF. Here the CDR3 DNA reads TGTGCCAGCAGCTTATTGGCCAGGGCTGATACGCAGTATTTT. This chain links TRBV7-9 with TRBJ2-3; TRBD1 is a possible D gene (5 bases). This CDR3 is 14 amino acids long. V was clipped by 2 bases and J by 6 bases, with 12 bases between them. Germline assignment: CDR1 SEHNR and CDR2 FQNEAQ (reference sequence).

This clonotype was seen a few times. This chain uses TRBV7-2 with TRBJ2-3; D is perhaps TRBD1 (6 bases). Germline lookup yields CDR1 SGHTA and CDR2 FQGNSA. The CDR3 totals 14 residues. Trimming cost V 8 bases and J 0 bases, with 12 bases left between them. In DNA form, the CDR3 reads TGTGCCAGCGTCAGGGGCCGTAGCACAGATACGCAGTATTTT. Protein sequence: CASVRGRSTDTQYF.

This clonotype was counted many times. The CDR3: CASSLAGTGAYEQYF. The CDR3 DNA is TGTGCCAGCAGCTTAGCCGGGACGGGAGCCTACGAGCAGTACTTC. The chain couples TRBV7-2 to TRBJ2-7; possible D gene TRBD2, 6 bases. Germline CDR1 reads SGHTA; CDR2 reads FQGNSA. The CDR3 consists of 15 residues. V was cut by 0 bases and J by 2 bases, with 11 bases left in between. Filled out from reference TRBV7-2 and TRBJ2-7, the complete variable domain reads GAGVSQSPSNKVTEKGKDVELRCDPISGHTALYWYRQSLGQGLEFLIYFQGNSAPDKSGLPSDRFSAERTGGSVSTLTIQRTQQEDSAVYLCASSLAGTGAYEQYFGPGTRLTVT.

This clonotype has a count of ten or more. The V call is TRBV12-3 or TRBV12-4, the J call TRBJ1-6; D possibly corresponds to TRBD1 (6 bases). The CDR3 is 14 amino acids. Between the trimmed V and J ends, which lost 2 bases and 6 bases, there was a span of 8 bases. CDR3 residues: CASSLRGSNSPLHF. CDR3 nucleotides: TGTGCCAGCAGTTTAAGGGGGTCTAATTCACCCCTCCACTTT.

This clonotype was counted many times. The chain has TRBV19 and TRBJ2-3; the D gene is possibly TRBD2 (5 bases). V was clipped by 0 bases and J by 2 bases, with 15 bases between them. The germline gives CDR1 LNHDA, CDR2 SQIVND (reference sequence). The CDR3 runs to 17 residues. CDR3 protein: CASSIDGPGINTDTQYF. CDR3 bases: TGTGCCAGTAGTATAGATGGACCGGGAATAAACACAGATACGCAGTATTTT. The full variable domain, rest sourced from reference TRBV19 and TRBJ2-3, is DGGITQSPKYLFRKEGQNVTLSCEQNLNHDAMYWYRQDPGQGLRLIYYSQIVNDFQKGDIAEGYSVSREKKESFPLTVTSAQKNPTAFYLCASSIDGPGINTDTQYFGPGTRLTVL.

There are a few counts of this clonotype. The chain uses TRBV28 and TRBJ2-7, with a weak D call TRBD1 (7 bases). V lost 11 bases, J lost 0 bases, and 11 bases lay in between. Germline V gene sequence: CDR1 MDHEN, CDR2 SYDVKM. The CDR3 consists of 12 residues. DNA of the CDR3: TGTGCCGGAGGGGACAGCTCCTACGAGCAGTACTTC. The encoded protein is CAGGDSSYEQYF.

This clonotype was seen ten or more times. The chain carries TRBV5-1 and TRBJ1-1; D remains ambiguous. Per germline, CDR1 SGHRS and CDR2 YFSETQ. This CDR3 contains 14 residues. With 4 bases removed from V and 10 bases from J, the gap between germline ends came to 20 bases. The CDR3 nucleotides are TGCGCCAGCAGCCGAAATCCCGACCTGGGAGGAGCTTTCTTT. Protein product: CASSRNPDLGGAFF. Based on the CDR3 plus reference TRBV5-1 and TRBJ1-1, the full variable domain is KAGVTQTPRYLIKTRGQQVTLSCSPISGHRSVSWYQQTPGQGLQFLFEYFSETQRNKGNFPGRFSGRQFSNSRSEMNVSTLELGDSALYLCASSRNPDLGGAFFGQGTRLTVV.